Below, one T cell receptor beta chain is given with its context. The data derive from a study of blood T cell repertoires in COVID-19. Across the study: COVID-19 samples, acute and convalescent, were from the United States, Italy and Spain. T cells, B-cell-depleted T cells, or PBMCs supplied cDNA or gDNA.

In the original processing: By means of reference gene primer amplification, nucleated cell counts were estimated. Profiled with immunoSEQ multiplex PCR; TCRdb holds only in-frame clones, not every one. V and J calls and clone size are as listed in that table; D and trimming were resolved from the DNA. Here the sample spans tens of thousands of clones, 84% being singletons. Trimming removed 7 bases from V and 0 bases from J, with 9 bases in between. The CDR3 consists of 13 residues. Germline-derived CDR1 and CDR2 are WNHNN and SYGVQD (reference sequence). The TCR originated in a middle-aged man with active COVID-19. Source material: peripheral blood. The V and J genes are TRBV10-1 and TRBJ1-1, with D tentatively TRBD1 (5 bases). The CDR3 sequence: CASTTGMNTEAFF. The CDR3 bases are TGCGCCAGCACAACAGGAATGAACACTGAAGCTTTCTTT.